One sample yielded the 21 T cell receptor beta chains listed below, sequenced in a study of cytomegalovirus exposure and HLA in healthy donors (dated by TCRdb to 2017 to 2019). The library was produced with the immunoSEQ multiplex PCR assay. For the multiplex PCR, a mixture combining 60 forward primers for TCR Vbeta segments and 13 reverse primers for TCR Jbeta segments was used. What TCRdb holds here is the immuneACCESS table cut down to in-frame rearrangements. Part of the clones is not present; checked against another copy, under half of the missing clones reflect an unresolved V gene, and the others are unexplained. Present in this sample are more than 200,000 clones, more than 70% of which were seen just once. Of the sample, 1% to 1.5% is held by the ten largest clones. Material for sequencing was PBMCs. Receptors were obtained from a human donor in good health.

This clone was detected a few times. At one boundary the junction diverges from the germline segment, which might be a read error. The CDR3 sequence: CASSSSHEQYF. CDR3 in DNA: TGTGCCAGCAGCTCCTCCCACGAGCAGTACTTC. The gene calls are TRBV5-6 and TRBJ2-7, with unresolved D. This CDR3 contains 11 residues. The germline gives CDR1 SGHDT, CDR2 YYEEEE.

The V and J genes are TRBV5-1 and TRBJ2-3, with 10 positions matching TRBD1. Germline V gene sequence: CDR1 SGHRS, CDR2 YFSETQ. There are 14 residues in the CDR3. V shed 7 bases, J shed 4 bases, and the junction held 6 bases outside the gene matches. The CDR3 spells CASSPGTGADTQYF. DNA of the CDR3: TGCGCCAGCTCACCCGGGACAGGGGCAGATACGCAGTATTTT.

V and J are TRBV5-8 and TRBJ2-1; TRBD1 aligns across 7 bases. The ends lost 5 bases at V and 7 bases at J; junction bases unmatched: 9. The germline V gene encodes CDR1 SGHTS and CDR2 YDEGEE. This CDR3 contains 14 residues. The CDR3 reads CASSSRTGRNEQFF. In nucleotides, the CDR3 is TGTGCCAGCAGTTCGCGGACAGGTCGGAATGAGCAGTTCTTC.

This clone was detected only a few times. The gene calls are TRBV10-3 and TRBJ2-7, with unresolved D. This CDR3 is built from 14 residues. Germline-derived CDR1 and CDR2 are ENHRY and SYGVKD. Trimming shortened V by 3 bases and J by 1 base, and 10 bases separated the two germline ends. The CDR3 DNA follows: TGTGCCATCAGTGAACAGCAAGAATCCTACGAGCAGTACTTC. This codes for CAISEQQESYEQYF.

Only one count was recorded for this clone. The chain uses TRBV28 and TRBJ2-1, with 13 bases matching TRBD2. J lost 9 bases, V lost 3 bases, and 2 bases had no gene match. There are 14 residues in the CDR3. The germline V gene encodes CDR1 MDHEN and CDR2 SYDVKM. In DNA form, the CDR3 reads TGTGCCAGCAGTTTTACTAGCGGGAGGGTTGAGCAGTTCTTC. This encodes CASSFTSGRVEQFF.

CDR3 protein: CASSREEHGGYTF. The CDR3 nucleotides are TGTGCCAGCTCCAGGGAGGAGCATGGGGGCTACACCTTC. The chain has TRBV6-6 and TRBJ1-2; weak D call: TRBD1 (5 bases). The length of the CDR3 is 13 residues. The V gene's germline CDR1 is MNHNY and CDR2 SVGAGI (reference sequence). V lost 8 bases and J 8 bases, leaving 18 bases between the germline ends.

This clone occurred a few times. The gene calls are TRBV29-1 and TRBJ2-3; 7 bases map to TRBD2. The CDR3 runs to 15 residues. Germline CDR1 reads SQVTM; CDR2 reads ANQGSEA. The trim removed 2 bases at V and 4 bases at J, leaving 9 bases unmatched. CDR3 region: CSVERDGLDSDTQYF. The CDR3, as DNA: TGCAGCGTTGAACGAGATGGACTAGATTCAGATACGCAGTATTTT.

The gene calls are TRBV2 and TRBJ2-3; 9 bases map to TRBD2. Trimming removed 4 bases from V and 7 bases from J; junction bases left unmatched: 9. Looked up from germline, CDR1 is SNHLY and CDR2 is FYNNEI. This CDR3 comprises 15 residues. The CDR3 spells CASSAALAGLNTQYF. The CDR3 DNA follows: TGTGCCAGCAGTGCGGCCCTAGCGGGACTTAATACGCAGTATTTT.

The V and J genes are TRBV6-1 and TRBJ2-7; a weak D match, TRBD1 (6 bases). Germline values: CDR1 MNHNS, CDR2 SASEGT. The CDR3 loop spans 14 amino acids. The V end lost 6 bases, the J end lost 0 bases, and 12 bases lay between the germline ends. CDR3 in amino acids: CASRTRTVSYEQYF. The CDR3 nucleotides are TGTGCCAGCAGGACCCGGACAGTCTCCTACGAGCAGTACTTC.

The chain is built from TRBV23-1 and TRBJ2-1; the D gene is possibly TRBD1 (6 bases). TRBV23-1 is an ORF for which the function is uncertain. V was shortened by 1 base and J by 1 base, with 23 bases between the two germline ends. This CDR3 region has 20 residues. The CDR3 is CASSQLESVGLQGSYNEQFF. The CDR3 DNA reads TGCGCCAGCAGTCAATTGGAATCGGTTGGTTTACAGGGTTCCTACAATGAGCAGTTCTTC.

V and J are TRBV30 and TRBJ2-6; TRBD1 might be the D (5 bases). The CDR3 has 15 amino acids. Per germline, CDR1 GTSNPN and CDR2 SVGIG (reference sequence). Trimming pared 3 bases from V and 0 bases from J, leaving 9 bases between. CDR3 residues: CAWSQQVSGANVLTF. CDR3 DNA: TGTGCCTGGAGCCAACAGGTCTCTGGGGCCAACGTCCTGACTTTC.

V gene TRBV10-3 combines with J gene TRBJ2-7, with a weak D call TRBD1 (6 bases). CDR1 and CDR2 from the germline V gene are ENHRY and SYGVKD. V gave up 2 bases and J gave up 0 bases, with 8 bases separating them. The CDR3 is made up of 14 amino acids. CDR3: CAISERGSSYEQYF. The CDR3 nucleotides read TGTGCCATCAGTGAGAGGGGGAGCTCCTACGAGCAGTACTTC.

The chain has TRBV6-1 and TRBJ2-7, with TRBD1 identical over 7 bases. Trimming removed 6 bases from V and 0 bases from J; junction bases left unmatched: 5. The germline gives CDR1 MNHNS, CDR2 SASEGT. The CDR3 sequence is 14 residues long. The CDR3 spells CASRQGLGSYEQYF. CDR3 nucleotides: TGTGCCAGCAGACAGGGGTTGGGCTCCTACGAGCAGTACTTC.

This rearrangement joins TRBV4-2 to TRBJ2-1, with 11 bases identical to TRBD1. J gave up 7 bases and V 4 bases, and 6 bases lay outside the gene matches. Germline V gives CDR1 LGHNA, CDR2 YNFKEQ. This CDR3 spans 15 amino acids. CDR3 in amino acids: CASSRRDRGANEQFF. For the CDR3, the DNA is TGTGCCAGCAGCCGCCGGGACAGGGGGGCAAATGAGCAGTTCTTC.

The genes are TRBV19 and TRBJ1-1, with D perhaps matching TRBD1 (5 bases). Germline lookup yields CDR1 LNHDA and CDR2 SQIVND (reference sequence). The CDR3 covers 15 residues. Trimming cost V 2 bases and J 0 bases, with 10 bases left between them. The CDR3 DNA is TGTGCCAGTAGTATACGAGGGGAGGTGAACACTGAAGCTTTCTTT. Translation: CASSIRGEVNTEAFF. The full variable domain, rest sourced from reference TRBV19 and TRBJ1-1, is DGGITQSPKYLFRKEGQNVTLSCEQNLNHDAMYWYRQDPGQGLRLIYYSQIVNDFQKGDIAEGYSVSREKKESFPLTVTSAQKNPTAFYLCASSIRGEVNTEAFFGQGTRLTVV.

Regarding this clone: At one end the junction does not follow the germline gene, possibly because of a read error. The chain uses TRBV14 and TRBJ1-1, with D possibly matching TRBD1 (6 bases). Germline-derived CDR1 and CDR2 are SGHDN and FVKESK. This CDR3 has 12 amino acids. The CDR3 DNA reads TGTGCCAGCAGCCTCGGGACACCGGAGGTCTCTTTT. Translation gives CASSLGTPEVSF.

The chain couples TRBV6-1 to TRBJ2-3; 9 nucleotides line up with TRBD1. Germline trimming cut 3 bases from V and 2 bases from J; bases unmatched to any gene: 12. Germline CDR1 is MNHNS and CDR2 is SASEGT. The length of the CDR3 is 18 residues. This chain's CDR3 is CASSDSGNKQGATDTQYF. The CDR3 region has the DNA TGTGCCAGCAGTGATTCCGGGAACAAACAGGGGGCCACAGATACGCAGTATTTT.

On this clone itself: Other nucleotide sequences from this sample produce the same CDR3. This chain joins TRBV18 and TRBJ2-7; TRBD2 aligns across 11 bases. V lost 2 bases to trimming and J lost 2 bases; unmatched junction nucleotides: 2. This CDR3 spans 15 amino acids. Per the germline V gene, CDR1 is KGHSH and CDR2 is LQKENI. As DNA, the CDR3 is TGTGCCAGCTCACCAGGGACTAGCGGCACCTACGAGCAGTACTTC. Amino acid sequence: CASSPGTSGTYEQYF.

This chain joins TRBV15 and TRBJ1-5, with TRBD1 identical over 8 bases. Trimming at V came to 6 bases and at J to 2 bases, leaving 3 bases not matched to a gene. CDR3 size: 14 residues. Germline V gene lookup returns CDR1 LNHNV and CDR2 YYDKDF (reference sequence). CDR3 sequence (DNA): TGTGCCACCAGACCACAGGGGGGCAATCAGCCCCAGCATTTT. Encoded protein: CATRPQGGNQPQHF.

This clone was seen only a few times. The chain recombines TRBV4-2 with TRBJ1-3, with D uncertain. Germline CDR1 is LGHNA and CDR2 is YNFKEQ. The CDR3 consists of 12 residues. Deletions cut 0 bases from V and 9 bases from J, with 6 bases between. The CDR3 DNA reads TGTGCCAGCAGCCAAGATCTAAGCACCATATATTTT. Translation: CASSQDLSTIYF.

The chain employs TRBV25-1 and TRBJ2-7; possibly TRBD1 for D (5 bases). Trimming stripped 9 bases from V and 4 bases from J, with 7 bases between. The CDR3 has 10 residues. Germline CDR1 MGHDK, CDR2 SYGVNS. The CDR3 sequence: CARTEYEQYF. CDR3 coding DNA: TGTGCCAGGACAGAATACGAGCAGTACTTC.